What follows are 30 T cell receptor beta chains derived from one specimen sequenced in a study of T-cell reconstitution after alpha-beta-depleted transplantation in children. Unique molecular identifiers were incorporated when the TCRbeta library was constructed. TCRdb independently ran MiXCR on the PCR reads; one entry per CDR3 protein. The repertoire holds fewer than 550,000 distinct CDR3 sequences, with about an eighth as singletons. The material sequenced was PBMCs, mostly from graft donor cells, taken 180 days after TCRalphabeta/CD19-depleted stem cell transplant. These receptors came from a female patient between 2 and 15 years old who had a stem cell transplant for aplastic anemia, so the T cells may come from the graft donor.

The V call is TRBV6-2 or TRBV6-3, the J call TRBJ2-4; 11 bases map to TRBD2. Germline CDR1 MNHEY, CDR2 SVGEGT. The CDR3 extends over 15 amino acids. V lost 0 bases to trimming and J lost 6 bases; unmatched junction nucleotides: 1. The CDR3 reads CASSYSGTSGNIQYF. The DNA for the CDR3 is TGTGCCAGCAGTTACTCCGGGACTAGCGGAAACATTCAGTACTTC.

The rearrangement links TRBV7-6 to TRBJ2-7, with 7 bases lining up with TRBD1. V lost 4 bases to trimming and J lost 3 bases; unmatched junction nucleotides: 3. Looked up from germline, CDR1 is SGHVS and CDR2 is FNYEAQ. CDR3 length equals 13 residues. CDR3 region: CASSSYRGYEQYF. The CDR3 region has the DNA TGTGCCAGCAGCTCATACAGGGGCTACGAGCAGTACTTC.

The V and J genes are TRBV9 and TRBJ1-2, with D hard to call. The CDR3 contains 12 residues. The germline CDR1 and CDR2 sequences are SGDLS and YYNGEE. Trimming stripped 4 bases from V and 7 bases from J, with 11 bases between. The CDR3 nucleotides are TGTGCCAGCAGCTCCATGTGGGTTGGCTACACCTTC. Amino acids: CASSSMWVGYTF.

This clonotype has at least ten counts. CDR3 in amino acids: CASSLAGGPPRYTF. The DNA of the CDR3 is TGTGCCAGCAGTTTAGCGGGGGGGCCTCCCCGCTACACCTTC. J is TRBJ1-2 and V is TRBV12-3 or TRBV12-4; tentative D call: TRBD1 (6 bases). Trimming removed 0 bases at V and 9 bases at J, with 14 bases between. The CDR3 has 14 amino acids.

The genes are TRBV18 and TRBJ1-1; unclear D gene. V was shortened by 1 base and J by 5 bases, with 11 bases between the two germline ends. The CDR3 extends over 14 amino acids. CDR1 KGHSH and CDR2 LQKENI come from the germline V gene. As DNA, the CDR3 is TGTGCCAGCTCACCACAGAGGGCGAGGACTGAAGCTTTCTTT. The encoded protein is CASSPQRARTEAFF.

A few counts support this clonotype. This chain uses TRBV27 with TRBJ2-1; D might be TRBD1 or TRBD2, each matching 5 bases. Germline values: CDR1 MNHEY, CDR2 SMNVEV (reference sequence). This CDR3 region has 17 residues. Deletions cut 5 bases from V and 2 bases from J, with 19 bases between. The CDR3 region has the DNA TGTGCCAGCAGTCCCCGACGGGGACCAGCGCCCTACAATGAGCAGTTCTTC. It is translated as CASSPRRGPAPYNEQFF.

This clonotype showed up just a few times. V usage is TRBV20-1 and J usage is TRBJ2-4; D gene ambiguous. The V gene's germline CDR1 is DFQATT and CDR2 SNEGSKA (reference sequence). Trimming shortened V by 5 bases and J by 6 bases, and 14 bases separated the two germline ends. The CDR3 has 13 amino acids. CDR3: CSAPRTDPNIQYF. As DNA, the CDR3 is TGCAGTGCTCCTCGCACAGATCCAAACATTCAGTACTTC.

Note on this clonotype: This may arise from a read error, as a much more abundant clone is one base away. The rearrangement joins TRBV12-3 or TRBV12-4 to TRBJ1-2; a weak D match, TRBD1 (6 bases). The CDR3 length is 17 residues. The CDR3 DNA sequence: TGTGCCACCAGTCTCTGGTTCCGGGACAAAAAAATCTATGGCTACACCTTC. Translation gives CATSLWFRDKKIYGYTF.

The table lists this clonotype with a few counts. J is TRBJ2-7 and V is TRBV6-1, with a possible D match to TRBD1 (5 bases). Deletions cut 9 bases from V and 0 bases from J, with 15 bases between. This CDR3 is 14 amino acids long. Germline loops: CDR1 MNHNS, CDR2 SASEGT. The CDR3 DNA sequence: TGTGCCAGTACAGGAATGGGGTCCTCCTACGAGCAGTACTTC. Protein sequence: CASTGMGSSYEQYF.

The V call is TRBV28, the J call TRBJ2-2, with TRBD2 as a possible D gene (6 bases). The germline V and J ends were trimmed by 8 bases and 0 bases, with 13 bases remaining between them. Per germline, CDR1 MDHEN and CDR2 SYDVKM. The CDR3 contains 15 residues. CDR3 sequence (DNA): TGTGCCAGCTTAATTAGCGGCTCGAACACCGGGGAGCTGTTTTTT. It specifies CASLISGSNTGELFF.

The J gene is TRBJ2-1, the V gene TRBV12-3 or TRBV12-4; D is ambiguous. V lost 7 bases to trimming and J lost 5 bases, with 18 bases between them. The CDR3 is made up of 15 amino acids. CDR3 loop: CASKLLGPLNNEQFF. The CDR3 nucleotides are TGTGCCAGCAAACTCTTAGGCCCCTTAAACAATGAGCAGTTCTTC.

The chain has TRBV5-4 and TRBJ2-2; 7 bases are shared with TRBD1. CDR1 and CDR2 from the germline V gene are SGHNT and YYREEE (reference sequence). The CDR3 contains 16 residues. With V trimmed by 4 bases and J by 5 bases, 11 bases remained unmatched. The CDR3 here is CASSNQTGRVTGELFF. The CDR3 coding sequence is TGTGCCAGCAGCAATCAGACAGGGCGGGTGACCGGGGAGCTGTTTTTT.

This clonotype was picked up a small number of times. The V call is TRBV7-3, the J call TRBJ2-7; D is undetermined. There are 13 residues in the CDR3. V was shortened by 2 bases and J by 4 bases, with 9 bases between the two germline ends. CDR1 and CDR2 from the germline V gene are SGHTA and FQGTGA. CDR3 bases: TGTGCCAGCAGCTTAGAGCCCTGGTACGAGCAGTACTTC. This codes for CASSLEPWYEQYF.

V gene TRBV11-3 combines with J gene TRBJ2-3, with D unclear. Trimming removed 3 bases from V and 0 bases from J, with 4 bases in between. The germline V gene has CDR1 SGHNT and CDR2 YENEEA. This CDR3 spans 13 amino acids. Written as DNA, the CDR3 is TGTGCCAGCAGCTTGTATAGCACAGATACGCAGTATTTT. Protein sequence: CASSLYSTDTQYF.

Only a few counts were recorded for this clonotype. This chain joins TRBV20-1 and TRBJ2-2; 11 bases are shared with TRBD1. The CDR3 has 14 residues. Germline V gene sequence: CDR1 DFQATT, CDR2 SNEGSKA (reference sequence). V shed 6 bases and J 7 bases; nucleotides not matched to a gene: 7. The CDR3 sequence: CSAKGQGAIGELFF. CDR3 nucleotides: TGCAGTGCCAAAGGACAGGGGGCTATCGGGGAGCTGTTTTTT.

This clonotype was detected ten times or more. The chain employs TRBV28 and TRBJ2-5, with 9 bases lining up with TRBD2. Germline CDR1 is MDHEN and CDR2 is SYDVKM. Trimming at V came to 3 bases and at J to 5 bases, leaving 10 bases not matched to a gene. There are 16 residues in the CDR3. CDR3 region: CASSFGTSGPRETQYF. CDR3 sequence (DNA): TGTGCCAGCAGTTTTGGAACTAGCGGGCCCAGGGAGACCCAGTACTTC.

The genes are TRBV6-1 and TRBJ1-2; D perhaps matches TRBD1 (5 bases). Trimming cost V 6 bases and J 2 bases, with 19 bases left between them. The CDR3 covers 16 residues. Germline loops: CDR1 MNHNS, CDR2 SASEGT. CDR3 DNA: TGTGCCAGCAGACCCGGCACGGCAGGGCCCAACTATGGCTACACCTTC. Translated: CASRPGTAGPNYGYTF.

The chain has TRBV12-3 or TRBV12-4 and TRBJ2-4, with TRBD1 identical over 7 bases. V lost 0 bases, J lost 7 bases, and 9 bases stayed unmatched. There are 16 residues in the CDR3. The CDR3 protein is CASSLAGGSVFNIQYF. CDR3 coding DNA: TGTGCCAGCAGTTTAGCAGGGGGCTCCGTTTTCAACATTCAGTACTTC.

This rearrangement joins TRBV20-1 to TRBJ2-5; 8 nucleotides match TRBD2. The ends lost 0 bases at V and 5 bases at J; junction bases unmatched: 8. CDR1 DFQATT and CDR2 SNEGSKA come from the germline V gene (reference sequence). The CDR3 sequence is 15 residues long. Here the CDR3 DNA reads TGCAGTGCTAGAGAAGCGGGAGTGGTGATGGAGACCCAGTACTTC. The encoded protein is CSAREAGVVMETQYF.

In DNA form, the CDR3 reads TGCGCCAGCAGCCAAGACTCCGGTCATCGGGCGGTAGACATTCAGTACTTC. Encoded protein: CASSQDSGHRAVDIQYF. V and J are TRBV4-3 and TRBJ2-4; D is unresolved. The germline V and J ends were trimmed by 0 bases and 8 bases, with 20 bases remaining between them. Germline V gene data show CDR1 as LGHNA and CDR2 as YSLEER. This CDR3 has 17 residues.

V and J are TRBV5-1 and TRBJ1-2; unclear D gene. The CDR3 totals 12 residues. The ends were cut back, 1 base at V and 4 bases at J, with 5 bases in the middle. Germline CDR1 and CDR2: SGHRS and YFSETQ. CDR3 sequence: CASSLYAYGYTF. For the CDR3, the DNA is TGCGCCAGCAGCTTGTATGCCTATGGCTACACCTTC.

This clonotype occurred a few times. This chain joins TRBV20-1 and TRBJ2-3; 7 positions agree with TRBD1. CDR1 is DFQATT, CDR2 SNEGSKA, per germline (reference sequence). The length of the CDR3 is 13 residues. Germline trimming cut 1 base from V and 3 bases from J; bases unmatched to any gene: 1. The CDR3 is CSARGTGTDTQYF. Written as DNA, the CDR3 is TGCAGTGCTAGAGGGACAGGAACAGATACGCAGTATTTT.

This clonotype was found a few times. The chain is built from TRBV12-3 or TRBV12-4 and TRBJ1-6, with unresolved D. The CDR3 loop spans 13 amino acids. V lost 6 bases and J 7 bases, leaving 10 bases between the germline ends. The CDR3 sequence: CASRPGTNSPLHF. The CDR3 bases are TGTGCCAGCAGACCAGGAACCAATTCACCCCTCCACTTT.

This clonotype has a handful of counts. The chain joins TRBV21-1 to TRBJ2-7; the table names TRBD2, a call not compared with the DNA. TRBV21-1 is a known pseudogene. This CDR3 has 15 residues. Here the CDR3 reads CASSKKGPDLYEQYV. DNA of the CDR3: TGTGCCAGCAGCAAAAAAGGGCCAGATCTCTACGAGCAGTACGTC.

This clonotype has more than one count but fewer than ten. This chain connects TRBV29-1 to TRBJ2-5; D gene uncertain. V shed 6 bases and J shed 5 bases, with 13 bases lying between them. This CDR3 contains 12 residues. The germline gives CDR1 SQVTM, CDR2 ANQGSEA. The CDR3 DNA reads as TGCAGCGTGCAGCCGGTACGGGAGACCCAGTACTTC. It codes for CSVQPVRETQYF.

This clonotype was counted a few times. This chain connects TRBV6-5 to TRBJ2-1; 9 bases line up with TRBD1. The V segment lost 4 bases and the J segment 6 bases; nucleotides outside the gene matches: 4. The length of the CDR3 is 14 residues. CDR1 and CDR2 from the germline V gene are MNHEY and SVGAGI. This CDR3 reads CASSSGQGLNEQFF. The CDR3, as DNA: TGTGCCAGCAGTTCGGGACAGGGACTCAATGAGCAGTTCTTC.

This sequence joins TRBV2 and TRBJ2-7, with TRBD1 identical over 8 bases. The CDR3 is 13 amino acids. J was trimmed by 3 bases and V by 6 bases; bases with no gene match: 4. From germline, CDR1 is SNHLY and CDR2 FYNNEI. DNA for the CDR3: TGTGCCAGCAGGGACAGGGAATACTACGAGCAGTACTTC. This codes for CASRDREYYEQYF.

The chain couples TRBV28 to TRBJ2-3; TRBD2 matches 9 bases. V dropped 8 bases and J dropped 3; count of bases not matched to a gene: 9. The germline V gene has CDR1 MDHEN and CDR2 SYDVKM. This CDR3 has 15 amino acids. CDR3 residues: CASVSGGTRTDTQYF. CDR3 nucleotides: TGTGCCAGCGTCAGCGGGGGGACTAGAACAGATACGCAGTATTTT.

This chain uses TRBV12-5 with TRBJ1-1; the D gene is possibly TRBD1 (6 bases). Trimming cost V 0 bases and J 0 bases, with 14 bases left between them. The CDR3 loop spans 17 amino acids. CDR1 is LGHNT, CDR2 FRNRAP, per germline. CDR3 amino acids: CASGLVLTQGMNTEAFF. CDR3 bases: TGTGCTAGTGGTTTGGTACTCACACAGGGCATGAACACTGAAGCTTTCTTT. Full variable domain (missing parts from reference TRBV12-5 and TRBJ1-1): DARVTQTPRHKVTEMGQEVTMRCQPILGHNTVFWYRQTMMQGLELLAYFRNRAPLDDSGMPKDRFSAEMPDATLATLKIQPSEPRDSAVYFCASGLVLTQGMNTEAFFGQGTRLTVV.

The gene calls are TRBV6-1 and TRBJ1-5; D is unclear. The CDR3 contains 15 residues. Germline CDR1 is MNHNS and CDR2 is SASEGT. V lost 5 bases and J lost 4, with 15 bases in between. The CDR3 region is CASSLDLSGNQPQHF. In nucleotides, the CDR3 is TGTGCCAGCAGTCTTGATTTAAGCGGGAATCAGCCCCAGCATTTT.